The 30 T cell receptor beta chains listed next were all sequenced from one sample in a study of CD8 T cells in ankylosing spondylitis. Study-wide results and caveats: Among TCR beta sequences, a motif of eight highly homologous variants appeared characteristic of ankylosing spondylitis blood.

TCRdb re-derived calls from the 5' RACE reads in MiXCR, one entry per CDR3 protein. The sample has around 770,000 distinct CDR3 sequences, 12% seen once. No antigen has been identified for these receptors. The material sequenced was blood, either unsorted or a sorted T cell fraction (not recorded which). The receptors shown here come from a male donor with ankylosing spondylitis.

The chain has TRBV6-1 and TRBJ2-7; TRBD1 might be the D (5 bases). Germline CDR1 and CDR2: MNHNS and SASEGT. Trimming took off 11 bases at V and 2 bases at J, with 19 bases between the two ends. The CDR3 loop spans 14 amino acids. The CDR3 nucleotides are TGTGCCTGCCAAGGGCAGGGCCGGACCTACGAGCAGTACTTC. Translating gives CACQGQGRTYEQYF.

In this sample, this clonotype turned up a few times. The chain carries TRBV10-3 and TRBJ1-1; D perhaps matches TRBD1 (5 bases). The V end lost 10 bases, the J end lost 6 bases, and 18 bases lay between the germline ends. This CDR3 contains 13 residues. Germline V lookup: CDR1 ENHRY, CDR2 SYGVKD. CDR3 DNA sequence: TGTGCCACGGTGGACACCCAAGCCGCTGAAGCTTTCTTT. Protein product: CATVDTQAAEAFF.

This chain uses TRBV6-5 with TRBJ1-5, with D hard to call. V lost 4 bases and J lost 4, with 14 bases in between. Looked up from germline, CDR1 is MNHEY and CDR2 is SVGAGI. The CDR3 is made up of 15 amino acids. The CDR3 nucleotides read TGTGCCAGCAGTTCCGACGGGTTTGATAATCAGCCCCAGCATTTT. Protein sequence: CASSSDGFDNQPQHF.

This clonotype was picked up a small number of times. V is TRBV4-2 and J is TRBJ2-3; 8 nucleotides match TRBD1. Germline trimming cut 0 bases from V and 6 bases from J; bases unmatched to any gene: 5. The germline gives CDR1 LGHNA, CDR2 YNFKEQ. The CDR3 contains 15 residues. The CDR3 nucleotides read TGTGCCAGCAGCCAAGATCTCGCAGGGGGCGATACGCAGTATTTT. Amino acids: CASSQDLAGGDTQYF.

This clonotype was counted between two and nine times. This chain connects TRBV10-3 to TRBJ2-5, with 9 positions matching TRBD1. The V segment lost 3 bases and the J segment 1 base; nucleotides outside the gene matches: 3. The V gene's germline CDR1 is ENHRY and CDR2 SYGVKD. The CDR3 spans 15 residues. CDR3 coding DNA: TGTGCCATCAGTGATCGGGACAGGGCCCAAGAGACCCAGTACTTC. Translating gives CAISDRDRAQETQYF.

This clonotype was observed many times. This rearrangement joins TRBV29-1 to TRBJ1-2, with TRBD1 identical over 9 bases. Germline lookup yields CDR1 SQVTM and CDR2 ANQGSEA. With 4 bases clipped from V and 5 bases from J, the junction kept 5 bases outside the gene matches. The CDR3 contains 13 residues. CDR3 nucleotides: TGCAGCGTTGCGGGACAGGGATTATATGGCTACACCTTC. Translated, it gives CSVAGQGLYGYTF.

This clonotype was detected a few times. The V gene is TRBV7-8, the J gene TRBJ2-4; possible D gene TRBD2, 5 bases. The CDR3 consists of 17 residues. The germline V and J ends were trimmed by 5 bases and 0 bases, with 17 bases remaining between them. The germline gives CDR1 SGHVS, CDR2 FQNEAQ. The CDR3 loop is CASSQAASGLAKNIQYF. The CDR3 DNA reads TGTGCCAGCAGCCAAGCTGCCAGCGGACTAGCCAAAAACATTCAGTACTTC.

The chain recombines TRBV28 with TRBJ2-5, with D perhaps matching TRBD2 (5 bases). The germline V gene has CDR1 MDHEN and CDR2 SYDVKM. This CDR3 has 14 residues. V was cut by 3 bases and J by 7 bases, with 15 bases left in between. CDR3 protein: CASSFPGEAGTQYF. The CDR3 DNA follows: TGTGCCAGCAGTTTCCCAGGCGAGGCGGGGACCCAGTACTTC.

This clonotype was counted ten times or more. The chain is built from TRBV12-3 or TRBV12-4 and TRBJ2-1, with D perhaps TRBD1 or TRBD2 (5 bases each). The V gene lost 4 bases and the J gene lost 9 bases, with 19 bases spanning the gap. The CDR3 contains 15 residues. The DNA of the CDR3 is TGTGCCAGCAGTTGGGCCGGGACGCCTCGGAGTGAGCAGTTCTTC. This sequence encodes CASSWAGTPRSEQFF.

CDR3 in amino acids: CASSSRTSWDEQYF. In nucleotides, the CDR3 is TGTGCCAGCAGCTCCCGGACTAGTTGGGACGAGCAGTACTTC. The chain is built from TRBV7-9 and TRBJ2-7; 7 bases fit TRBD2. The germline V gene encodes CDR1 SEHNR and CDR2 FQNEAQ (reference sequence). Unmatched junction bases numbered 8, after V lost 4 bases and J lost 5 bases. CDR3 size: 14 residues.

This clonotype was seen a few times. The CDR3 DNA follows: TGTGCCAGCAGCTTAGAAGAGTCGTCCACGCAGTATTTT. Translation: CASSLEESSTQYF. This chain connects TRBV7-2 to TRBJ2-3, with D hard to call. V dropped 1 base and J dropped 9 bases, with 11 bases sitting between them. Per germline, CDR1 SGHTA and CDR2 FQGNSA. This CDR3 region has 13 residues.

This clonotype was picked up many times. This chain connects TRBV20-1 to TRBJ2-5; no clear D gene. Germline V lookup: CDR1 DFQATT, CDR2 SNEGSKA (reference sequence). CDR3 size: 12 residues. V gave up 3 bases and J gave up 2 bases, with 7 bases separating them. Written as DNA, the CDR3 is TGCAGTGCTAGGGCGGCACAAGAGACCCAGTACTTC. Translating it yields CSARAAQETQYF.

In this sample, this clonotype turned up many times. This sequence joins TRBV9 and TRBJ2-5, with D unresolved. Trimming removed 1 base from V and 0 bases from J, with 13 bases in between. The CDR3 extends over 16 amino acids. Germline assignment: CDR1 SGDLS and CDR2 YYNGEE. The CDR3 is CASSVSSTVYQETQYF. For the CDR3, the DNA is TGTGCCAGCAGCGTATCTTCCACAGTGTACCAAGAGACCCAGTACTTC.

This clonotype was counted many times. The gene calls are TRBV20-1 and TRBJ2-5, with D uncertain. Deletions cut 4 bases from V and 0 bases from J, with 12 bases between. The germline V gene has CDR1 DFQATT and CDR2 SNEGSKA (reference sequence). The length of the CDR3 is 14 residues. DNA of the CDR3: TGCAGTGCTACACCGATCGGGTACCAAGAGACCCAGTACTTC. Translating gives CSATPIGYQETQYF.

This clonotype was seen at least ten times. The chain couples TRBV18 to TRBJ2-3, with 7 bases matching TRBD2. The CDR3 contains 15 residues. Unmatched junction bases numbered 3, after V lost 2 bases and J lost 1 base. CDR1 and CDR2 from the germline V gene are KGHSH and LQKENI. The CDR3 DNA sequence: TGTGCCAGCTCACCAAATAGCGGGCGCACAGATACGCAGTATTTT. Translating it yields CASSPNSGRTDTQYF.

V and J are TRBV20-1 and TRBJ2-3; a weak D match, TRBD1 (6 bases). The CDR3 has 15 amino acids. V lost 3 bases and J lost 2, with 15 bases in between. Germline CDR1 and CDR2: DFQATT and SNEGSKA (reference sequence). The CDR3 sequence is CSARDHRTATDTQYF. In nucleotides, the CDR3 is TGCAGTGCTAGGGATCACCGGACAGCCACAGATACGCAGTATTTT.

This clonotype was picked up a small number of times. The CDR3 region is CASSLAGGRGGELFF. In DNA, the CDR3 is TGCGCCAGCAGCTTGGCTGGAGGTCGAGGAGGGGAGCTGTTTTTT. This chain connects TRBV5-1 to TRBJ2-2; tentatively, D is TRBD2 (5 bases). CDR3 length: 15 residues. Trimming removed 0 bases from V and 8 bases from J, with 14 bases in between. In germline, CDR1 is SGHRS, CDR2 YFSETQ.

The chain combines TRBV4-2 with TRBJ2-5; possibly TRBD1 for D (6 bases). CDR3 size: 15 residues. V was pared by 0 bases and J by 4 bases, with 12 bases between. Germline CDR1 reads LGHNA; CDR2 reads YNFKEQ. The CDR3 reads CASSQDQTGSETQYF. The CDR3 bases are TGTGCCAGCAGCCAAGATCAAACAGGGTCAGAGACCCAGTACTTC.

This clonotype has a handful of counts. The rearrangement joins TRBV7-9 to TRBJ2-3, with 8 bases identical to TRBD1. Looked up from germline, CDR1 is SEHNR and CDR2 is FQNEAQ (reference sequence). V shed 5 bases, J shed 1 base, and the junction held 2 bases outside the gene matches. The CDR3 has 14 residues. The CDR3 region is CASSVQGGTDTQYF. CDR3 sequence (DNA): TGTGCCAGCAGCGTACAGGGGGGCACAGATACGCAGTATTTT.

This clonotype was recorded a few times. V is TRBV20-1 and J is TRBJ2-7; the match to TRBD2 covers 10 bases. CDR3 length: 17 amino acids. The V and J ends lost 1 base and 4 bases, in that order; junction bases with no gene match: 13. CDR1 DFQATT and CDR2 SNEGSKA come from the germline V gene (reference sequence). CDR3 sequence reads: CSARVISGRARSYEQYF. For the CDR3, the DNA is TGCAGTGCTAGAGTTATAAGCGGGAGGGCCAGATCATACGAGCAGTACTTC.

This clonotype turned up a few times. The CDR3 here is CATKTGTYEQYF. The CDR3 DNA sequence: TGTGCCACCAAGACAGGGACCTACGAGCAGTACTTC. The chain recombines TRBV27 with TRBJ2-7; 7 nucleotides match TRBD1. In germline, CDR1 is MNHEY, CDR2 SMNVEV (reference sequence). The trim removed 10 bases at V and 2 bases at J, leaving 5 bases unmatched. The CDR3 is made up of 12 amino acids.

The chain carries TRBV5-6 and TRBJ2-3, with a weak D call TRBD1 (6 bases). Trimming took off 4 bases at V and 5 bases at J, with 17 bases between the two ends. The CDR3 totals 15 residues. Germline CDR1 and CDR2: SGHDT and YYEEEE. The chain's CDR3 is CASSVLARDIDTQYF. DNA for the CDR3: TGTGCCAGCAGCGTCCTAGCCAGGGACATAGATACGCAGTATTTT.

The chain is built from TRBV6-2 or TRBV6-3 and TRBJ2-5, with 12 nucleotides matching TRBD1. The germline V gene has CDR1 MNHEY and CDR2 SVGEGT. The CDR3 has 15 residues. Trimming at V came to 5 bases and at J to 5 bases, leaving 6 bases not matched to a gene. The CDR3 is CASSTGTGGGETQYF. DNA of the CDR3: TGTGCCAGCAGTACTGGGACAGGGGGCGGTGAGACCCAGTACTTC.

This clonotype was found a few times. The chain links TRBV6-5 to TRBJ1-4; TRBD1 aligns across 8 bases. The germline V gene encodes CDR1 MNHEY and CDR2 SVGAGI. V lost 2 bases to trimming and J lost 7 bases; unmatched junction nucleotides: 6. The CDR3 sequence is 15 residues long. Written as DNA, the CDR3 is TGTGCCAGCAGTTACCCCAGGGGGCGAAGTGAAAAACTGTTTTTT. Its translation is CASSYPRGRSEKLFF.

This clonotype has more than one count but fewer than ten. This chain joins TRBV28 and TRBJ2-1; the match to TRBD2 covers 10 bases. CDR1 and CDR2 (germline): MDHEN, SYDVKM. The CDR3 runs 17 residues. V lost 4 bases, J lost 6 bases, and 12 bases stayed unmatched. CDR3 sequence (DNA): TGTGCCAGCAGTTCTCCTATTTATCGACTAGCGGGCAATGAGCAGTTCTTC. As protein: CASSSPIYRLAGNEQFF.

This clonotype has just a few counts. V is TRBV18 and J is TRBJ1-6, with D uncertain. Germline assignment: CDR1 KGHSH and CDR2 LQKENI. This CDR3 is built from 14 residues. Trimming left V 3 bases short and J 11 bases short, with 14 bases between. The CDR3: CASSPEGQGTPLHF. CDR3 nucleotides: TGTGCCAGCTCACCTGAGGGTCAAGGGACACCCCTCCACTTT.

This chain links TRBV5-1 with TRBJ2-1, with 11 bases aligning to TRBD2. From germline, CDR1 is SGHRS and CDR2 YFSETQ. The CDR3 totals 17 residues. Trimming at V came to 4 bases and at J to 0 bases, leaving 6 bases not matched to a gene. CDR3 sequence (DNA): TGCGCCAGCAGCCGGGGACTAGCGGACATCTCCTACAATGAGCAGTTCTTC. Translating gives CASSRGLADISYNEQFF.

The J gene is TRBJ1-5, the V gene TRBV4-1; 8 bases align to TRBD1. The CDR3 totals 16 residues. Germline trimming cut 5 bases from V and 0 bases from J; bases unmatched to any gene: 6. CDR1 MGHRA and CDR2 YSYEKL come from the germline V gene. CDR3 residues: CASSSGQAYSNQPQHF. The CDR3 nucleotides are TGCGCCAGCAGCTCGGGACAGGCGTATAGCAATCAGCCCCAGCATTTT.

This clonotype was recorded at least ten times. The CDR3 bases are TGCAGTGCTTCGACTAGGAGCACAGATACGCAGTATTTT. Protein: CSASTRSTDTQYF. V usage is TRBV20-1 and J usage is TRBJ2-3, with D tentatively TRBD2 (6 bases). V was pared by 5 bases and J by 0 bases, with 9 bases between. From germline, CDR1 is DFQATT and CDR2 SNEGSKA (reference sequence). The CDR3 totals 13 residues.

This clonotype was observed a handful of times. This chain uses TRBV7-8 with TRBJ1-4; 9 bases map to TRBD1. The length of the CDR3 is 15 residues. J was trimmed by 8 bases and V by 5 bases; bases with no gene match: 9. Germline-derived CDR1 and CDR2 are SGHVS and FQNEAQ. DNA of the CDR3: TGTGCCAGCAGCCCCCGGGACAGGGTGAGGGAAAAACTGTTTTTT. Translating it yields CASSPRDRVREKLFF.